Each of the 5 T cell receptor beta chains below was sequenced from the same sample in a study of T-cell reconstitution after alpha-beta-depleted transplantation in children. Preparation of the TCRbeta library involved a method that used unique molecular identifiers. TCRdb re-analysed the PCR reads in MiXCR, keeping a single row per CDR3 protein. The data contain 800,000 to 1,000,000 distinct CDR3 sequences, about 30% of them singletons. The sample was PBMCs, mostly from graft donor cells, taken 360 days after TCRalphabeta/CD19-depleted stem cell transplant. These receptor sequences come from a boy younger than two who had a stem cell transplant for SCID, so the T cells may come from the graft donor.

This clonotype appeared a few times. This chain links TRBV12-3 or TRBV12-4 with TRBJ1-6; 10 bases are a match to TRBD1. The CDR3 length is 15 residues. V trimming: 1 base; J trimming: 7 bases; junction bases outside the gene matches: 1. CDR3 loop: CASSLEDRGNSPLHF. The DNA of the CDR3 is TGTGCCAGCAGTTTAGAGGACAGGGGGAATTCACCCCTCCACTTT.

Points on this clonotype: The junction and the germline gene differ at one end; a read error may be behind it. V is TRBV20-1 and J is TRBJ1-5, with 8 bases lining up with TRBD1. Germline CDR1 reads DFQATT; CDR2 reads SNEGSKA (reference sequence). The CDR3 is made up of 16 amino acids. CDR3 residues: CCARGRRGLSNQPQHF. In nucleotides, the CDR3 is TGCTGTGCTAGGGGCCGCAGGGGGCTGAGCAATCAGCCCCAGCATTTT.

The rearrangement joins TRBV20-1 to TRBJ2-2; 7 nucleotides agree with TRBD2. Germline CDR1 DFQATT, CDR2 SNEGSKA (reference sequence). This CDR3 has 15 amino acids. Unmatched junction bases numbered 10, after V lost 4 bases and J lost 5 bases. The CDR3 reads CSAKGGARGTGELFF. CDR3 nucleotide sequence: TGCAGTGCTAAGGGAGGGGCGCGGGGGACCGGGGAGCTGTTTTTT.

The chain links TRBV25-1 to TRBJ2-5, with D maybe TRBD1 (6 bases). V was shortened by 8 bases and J by 5 bases, with 9 bases between the two germline ends. The CDR3 sequence is 11 residues long. CDR1 and CDR2 from the germline V gene are MGHDK and SYGVNS. For the CDR3, the DNA is TGTGCCAGCCGACAGGCCGAGACCCAGTACTTC. It yields the protein CASRQAETQYF.

This clonotype was seen only a few times. This chain joins TRBV5-1 and TRBJ2-1; tentatively, D is TRBD2 (5 bases). Germline V lookup: CDR1 SGHRS, CDR2 YFSETQ. The CDR3 is made up of 13 amino acids. V lost 5 bases and J lost 7, with 13 bases in between. The CDR3 sequence is CASSSEEANEQFF. Written as DNA, the CDR3 is TGCGCCAGCAGTTCGGAGGAGGCAAATGAGCAGTTCTTC.